Listed here is a single T cell receptor beta chain. Its antigen is unidentified. Germline loops: CDR1 DFQATT, CDR2 SNEGSKA (reference sequence). After removal of 1 base from V and 1 base from J, the junction contained 1 base not matched to a gene. The CDR3 is made up of 14 amino acids. The data stem from a study of T and B cells in COVID-19 patients. Background on the study: Comorbidities linked to unfavorable COVID-19 outcome were present in about 90% of the 20 active-infection patients.

Study outcomes and limitations: Clonality of TRB repertoires was high in active COVID-19; recovery brought above-healthy diversity and richness. Few blood samples existed from mildly ill patients during symptoms or early in severe cases.

TRB rearrangements were amplified by multiplex PCR with BIOMED2 TRB-A/B primers. TCRdb analysed the multiplex PCR reads with MiXCR anew, one entry per CDR3 protein. The sample shows about 15,000 distinct CDR3 sequences, under 35% of them seen only once. TRB was amplified from approximately 250-480 ng of blood genomic DNA. Sequencing input: blood. This chain joins TRBV20-1 and TRBJ2-7, with 10 bases that match TRBD2. The receptor comes from a human donor who had recovered from COVID-19. DNA for the CDR3: TGCAGTGCTAGAGTACTAGCGGGGTCCTACGAGCAGTACTTC. Residues: CSARVLAGSYEQYF.